The present TCR beta chain was sequenced within a study of T cell responses to AZD1222 COVID-19 vaccine. Looking at the study overall: The analysis combined second doses at about 4 or about 12 weeks. Whole-study findings and limits: Spike-specific TCR breadth and depth were elevated following two AZD1222 doses. Seropositive AZD1222 recipients at baseline numbered only five or six.

This CDR3 has 16 residues. Germline V gives CDR1 SGHVS, CDR2 FNYEAQ. V lost 5 bases to trimming and J lost 8 bases, with 21 bases between them. As to this clone: As yet, its antigen is unknown.

The repertoire was sequenced with immunoSEQ multiplex PCR; TCRdb's copy has only in-frame clones and lacks some. The sample lists 70,000 or so clones; approximately 91% were seen once. The V and J genes are TRBV7-6 and TRBJ1-4; D call uncertain. The clonotype originates from an adult in good health. The sample was peripheral blood, taken on day 0 of AZD1222 vaccination. CDR3 region: CASSPEGNLVGEKLFF. The CDR3 bases are TGTGCCAGCAGCCCCGAAGGAAACCTGGTAGGGGAAAAACTGTTTTTT.